The source of this TCR beta chain is a study of T cell repertoires in cytomegalovirus infection. Study in general: Selected CMV epitopes included recently identified HLA-C-restricted ones as well as well-studied HLA-B-restricted ones.

To note about this clonotype: Antigen: not known.

General study findings and limits: The cumulative frequency of public TCR beta families identified carriers of CMV plus the relevant HLA. CMV-specific TCR beta clonotypes restricted by HLA-C dominated the ex vivo response.

TCRdb re-derived calls from the reads in MiXCR, one entry per CDR3 protein. The sample lists about 570,000 distinct CDR3 sequences, 40% seen once, with 48% in the top ten. The CDR3 has 14 amino acids. The V gene's germline CDR1 is MNHEY and CDR2 SVGAGI. The ends were cut back, 7 bases at V and 6 bases at J, with 16 bases in the middle. The sequenced sample was cultured PBMCs, obtained from culture after CMV antigen stimulation. The gene calls are TRBV6-5 and TRBJ2-1; maybe TRBD2 (5 bases). This receptor was taken from a human donor in good health (CMV status not recorded). Some clones in this sample may be carry-over from other donors' samples. CDR3 DNA: TGTGCCAGCACCAACGCCGGGATGCGCAATGAGCAGTTCTTC. It yields the protein CASTNAGMRNEQFF.